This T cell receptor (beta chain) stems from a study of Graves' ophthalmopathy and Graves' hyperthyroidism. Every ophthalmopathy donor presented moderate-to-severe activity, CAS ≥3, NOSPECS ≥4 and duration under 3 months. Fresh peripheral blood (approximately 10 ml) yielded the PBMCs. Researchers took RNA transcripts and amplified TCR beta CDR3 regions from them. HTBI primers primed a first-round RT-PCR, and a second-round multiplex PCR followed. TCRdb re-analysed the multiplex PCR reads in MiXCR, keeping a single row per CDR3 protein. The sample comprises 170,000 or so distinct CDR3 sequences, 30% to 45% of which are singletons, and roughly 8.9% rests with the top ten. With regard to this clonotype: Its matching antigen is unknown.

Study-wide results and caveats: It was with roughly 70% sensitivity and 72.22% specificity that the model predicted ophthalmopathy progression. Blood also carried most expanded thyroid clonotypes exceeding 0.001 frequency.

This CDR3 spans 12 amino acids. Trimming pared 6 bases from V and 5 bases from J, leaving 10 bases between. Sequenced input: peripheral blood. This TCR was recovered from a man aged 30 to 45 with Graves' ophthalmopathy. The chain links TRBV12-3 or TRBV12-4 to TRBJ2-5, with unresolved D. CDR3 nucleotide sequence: TGTGCCAGCAGCCTAAGAGCGGAGACCCAGTACTTC. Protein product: CASSLRAETQYF.